The clone carrying this T cell receptor beta chain was recorded many times. TCRdb reanalysed the 5' RACE reads using MiXCR and keeps one entry per CDR3 protein. The sample yields approximately 620,000 distinct CDR3 sequences, over 8.5% seen once. This entry belongs to a study of identical twins. The CDR3 contains 13 residues. The germline V gene has CDR1 SQVTM and CDR2 ANQGSEA. V gave up 7 bases and J gave up 2 bases; unmatched junction bases: 4. This sample also belongs to another study, concerning yellow fever vaccine responses in identical twins.

J is TRBJ2-2 and V is TRBV29-1; TRBD1 aligns across 7 bases. Material for sequencing was PBMCs. The receptor comes from a woman aged 18-35 years in good health. Here the CDR3 reads CSGRDSNTGELFF. As DNA, the CDR3 is TGCAGCGGTCGGGACAGCAACACCGGGGAGCTGTTTTTT.